This is a list of T cell receptor beta chains from one sample in a study of shared clonotypes between healthy human individuals. Using immunoSEQ multiplex PCR, the repertoire was profiled, and TCRdb retains in-frame clones only, with some absent. Among about 680,000 clones listed, over 65% were seen once. The specimen was memory CD4+ T cells sorted from blood. Receptors originate from a woman under 40 in good health. Each CDR3 is given with its conserved first and last residue. D genes are given only for firm matches. The size field is filled for only some rows; it gives once, few, many or a size class.

abundance	v_gene	j_gene	d_gene	CDR3nt	CDR3aa
-	TRBV5-5	TRBJ2-1	TRBD2	TGTGCCAGCAGCTTTGAGACTAGCGGGATTCTTGAGCAGTTCTTC	CASSFETSGILEQFF
once	TRBV2	TRBJ2-3	TRBD2	TGTGCCAGCACAAGACTAGCGAGCATCACAGATACGCAGTATTTT	CASTRLASITDTQYF
-	TRBV5-1	TRBJ1-1	-	TGCGCCAGCAGCCCACAGGGAATGTGGACTGAAGCTTTCTTT	CASSPQGMWTEAFF
-	TRBV29-1	TRBJ2-1	TRBD1	TGCAGCGTTGATGGGACAGGGATGAATGAGCAGTTCTTC	CSVDGTGMNEQFF
few	TRBV27	TRBJ1-5	TRBD1	TGTGCCAGCAGTTTAAGGGGTGACAGGGGCAAAGGTCAGCCCCAGCATTTT	CASSLRGDRGKGQPQHF
-	TRBV5-1	TRBJ2-5	-	TGCGCCAGCAGCTTCCAGGACAGTGAGACCCAGTACTTC	CASSFQDSETQYF
-	TRBV13	TRBJ1-1	-	TGTGCCAGCAGCAAACAGGGCTCTGAAGCTTTCTTT	CASSKQGSEAFF
-	TRBV6-5	TRBJ2-3	-	TGTGCCAGCAGTTACTCCGGGGGCATCACAGATACGCAGTATTTT	CASSYSGGITDTQYF
-	TRBV10-2	TRBJ2-3	-	TGCGCCAGCCGGAGAGCGGTGGGCACAGATACGCAGTATTTT	CASRRAVGTDTQYF
-	TRBV5-1	TRBJ2-7	TRBD2	TGCGCCAGCAGCACCGCCGGGACTAGCGGCTACGAGCAGTACTTC	CASSTAGTSGYEQYF
-	TRBV28	TRBJ1-1	-	TGTGCCAGCACCCCCTTTTTCCCGGGACGGAAAGCTTTCTTT	CASTPFFPGRKAFF
once	TRBV5-4	TRBJ1-2	-	TGTGCCAGCAGCTTAGACAGAGGTTATGGCTACACCTTC	CASSLDRGYGYTF
-	TRBV5-6	TRBJ1-2	-	TGTGCCAGCAGCTTGGTAGGGAGAGCCTATGGCTACACCTTC	CASSLVGRAYGYTF
-	TRBV4-1	TRBJ2-3	TRBD2	TGCGCCAGCAGCCAAGGGAGCGGGAACACAGATACGCAGTATTTT	CASSQGSGNTDTQYF
-	TRBV11-2	TRBJ2-2	TRBD2	TGTGCCAGCAGCTTAGATAGGCTAGCGGGAGGTCCCGGGGAGCTGTTTTTT	CASSLDRLAGGPGELFF
-	TRBV28	TRBJ1-2	-	TGTGCCAGCAGTCCGCAGGGATTGGGGTACTATGGCTACACCTTC	CASSPQGLGYYGYTF
-	TRBV7-9	TRBJ2-5	-	TGTGCCAGCAGCCGGGATACTCAAGAGACCCAGTACTTC	CASSRDTQETQYF
-	TRBV29-1	TRBJ2-7	-	TGCAGCGTTGGCGTCGGGCAGATGACCTACGAGCAGTACTTC	CSVGVGQMTYEQYF
-	TRBV6-6	TRBJ1-5	-	TGTGCCAGCAGGCGGAAGGGTGAGGGCAATCAGCCCCAGCATTTT	CASRRKGEGNQPQHF
-	TRBV11-2	TRBJ1-1	-	TGTGCCAGCAGCTTCGGCGGAATGAACACTGAAGCTTTCTTT	CASSFGGMNTEAFF
-	TRBV5-4	TRBJ2-1	-	TGTGCCAGCAGCTTCAGGGGAAGCTCCTACAATGAGCAGTTCTTC	CASSFRGSSYNEQFF
few	TRBV30	TRBJ1-3	-	TGTGCCTGGAGTGCGAACCGAAGAAACACCATATATTTT	CAWSANRRNTIYF
-	TRBV5-1	TRBJ2-1	TRBD2	TGCGCCAGCAGCTCCTGGGAGCTAGCGGGAGGGCCGGGGAATGAGCAGTTCTTC	CASSSWELAGGPGNEQFF
-	TRBV27	TRBJ2-1	-	TGTGCCAGCAGTTTTTCTAAACAGGGTTGGGATGAGCAGTTCTTC	CASSFSKQGWDEQFF
few	TRBV6-1	TRBJ1-5	TRBD1	TGTGCCAGCAGGGTACAGGGGTTCGGTCAGCCCCAGCATTTT	CASRVQGFGQPQHF
-	TRBV18	TRBJ1-4	-	TGTGCCAGCTCCCAAACAATCCCGGACAGAAATGAAAAACTGTTTTTT	CASSQTIPDRNEKLFF
-	TRBV6-1	TRBJ2-3	TRBD2	TGTGCCACCGGAGGTAGCGGGCTGGTAGCAGATACGCAGTATTTT	CATGGSGLVADTQYF
once	TRBV30	TRBJ2-3	-	TGTGCCTGGAGTGTTAGGGCGGGGGCGATAGATACGCAGTATTTT	CAWSVRAGAIDTQYF
-	TRBV6-1	TRBJ2-7	TRBD2	TGTGCCAGCAGTGAAGCCCTTGTGAGCGGGAGGTCTAACGAGCAGTACTTC	CASSEALVSGRSNEQYF
-	TRBV27	TRBJ2-1	-	TGTGCCAGCAGTTCTCATATACAGGGCAATGAGCAGTTCTTC	CASSSHIQGNEQFF
few	TRBV7-6	TRBJ2-5	-	TGTGCCAGCAGCCCCCGCCCAGGGGCTTTGGAGACCCAGTACTTC	CASSPRPGALETQYF
-	TRBV7-8	TRBJ1-1	-	TGTGCCAGCAGCTTAGCGTCTCCGGTGAACACTGAAGCTTTCTTT	CASSLASPVNTEAFF
-	TRBV7-2	TRBJ1-5	-	TGTGCCAGCAGCTTAGAAAGGGGGGTTCTCAGGCCCCAGCATTTT	CASSLERGVLRPQHF
-	TRBV28	TRBJ2-2	-	TGTGCCAGCAGTTTATATGGGGTGAAAGGGACCGGGGAGCTGTTTTTT	CASSLYGVKGTGELFF
once	TRBV6-1	TRBJ1-5	-	TGTGCCACCCAGGGAGTAAGCAATCAGCCCCAGCATTTT	CATQGVSNQPQHF
-	TRBV18	TRBJ1-4	-	TGTGCCAGCTCACCGGCGGGGGGGAGAACTAATGAAAAACTGTTTTTT	CASSPAGGRTNEKLFF
once	TRBV5-6	TRBJ2-7	-	TGTGCCAGCAGCAGGACCGACAGGTCCTACGAGCAGTACTTC	CASSRTDRSYEQYF
-	TRBV27	TRBJ2-1	TRBD2	TGTGCCAGCAGTTTAGGTTCGGGAGGGCTAGAGAATGAGCAGTTCTTC	CASSLGSGGLENEQFF
-	TRBV18	TRBJ2-3	-	TGTGCCAGCTCACCAATGGGGGCTACTGGCACAGATACGCAGTATTTT	CASSPMGATGTDTQYF
-	TRBV5-1	TRBJ2-6	-	TGCGCCAGCAGCTCAGGACAGACCCTTTCTGGGGCCAACGTCCTGACTTTC	CASSSGQTLSGANVLTF
-	TRBV30	TRBJ2-3	-	TGTGCCTGGAGTGTAAAGGGGGCAGATACGCAGTATTTT	CAWSVKGADTQYF
-	TRBV30	TRBJ1-4	-	TGTGCCTGGACTAAGGGGGGACGGCCCGAAAAACTGTTTTTT	CAWTKGGRPEKLFF
-	TRBV7-8	TRBJ1-3	-	TGTGCCAGCAGCTCCCCCAGGAGCGGTTCTGGAAACACCATATATTTT	CASSSPRSGSGNTIYF
once	TRBV5-5	TRBJ2-7	-	TGTGCCAGCAGCTTGGGGCCTACAACCTCCAACGAGCAGTACTTC	CASSLGPTTSNEQYF
-	TRBV18	TRBJ2-7	-	TGTGCCAGCTCACCGGGGGGCCAGGTTTACGAGCAGTACTTC	CASSPGGQVYEQYF
-	TRBV7-2	TRBJ2-1	-	TGTGCCAGCAGCTTAGGAACGGACTGGACCACCTACAATGAGCAGTTCTTC	CASSLGTDWTTYNEQFF
-	TRBV23-1	TRBJ2-7	TRBD1	TGCGCCAGCAGTCAATTGACTTATTTGAGACAGGGGACCTCCTACGAGCAGTACTTC	CASSQLTYLRQGTSYEQYF
-	TRBV5-1	TRBJ2-7	-	TGCGCCAGCAGTCCGGACGGGTCCTACGAGCAGTACTTC	CASSPDGSYEQYF
-	TRBV28	TRBJ2-4	-	TGTGCCAGCAGCCCCACCAACACCAGGGATGACATTCAGTACTTC	CASSPTNTRDDIQYF
few	TRBV28	TRBJ1-5	-	TGTGCCAGCAGTGGGACGGGGGGCCAGCCCCAGCATTTT	CASSGTGGQPQHF
-	TRBV9	TRBJ1-5	-	TGTGCCAGCAGCCCGACCCCCGGCAATCAGCCCCAGCATTTT	CASSPTPGNQPQHF